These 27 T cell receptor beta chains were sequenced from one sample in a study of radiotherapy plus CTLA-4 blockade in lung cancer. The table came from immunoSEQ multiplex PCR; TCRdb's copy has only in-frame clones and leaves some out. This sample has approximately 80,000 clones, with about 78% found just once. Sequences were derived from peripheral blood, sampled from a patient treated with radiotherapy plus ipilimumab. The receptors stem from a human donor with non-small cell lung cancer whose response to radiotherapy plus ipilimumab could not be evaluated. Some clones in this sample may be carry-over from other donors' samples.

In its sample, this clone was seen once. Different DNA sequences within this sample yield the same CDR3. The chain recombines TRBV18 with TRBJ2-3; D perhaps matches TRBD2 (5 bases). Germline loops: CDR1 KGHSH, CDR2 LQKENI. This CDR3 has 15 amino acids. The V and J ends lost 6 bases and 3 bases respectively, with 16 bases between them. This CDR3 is CASSRTSGSTDTQYF. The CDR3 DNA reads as TGTGCCAGCTCCCGAACCTCGGGATCTACAGATACGCAGTATTTT.

CDR3 DNA sequence: TGTGCCAGCAGCGCCGCGGAGCAAGAGACCCAGTACTTC. As protein: CASSAAEQETQYF. The V gene is TRBV6-5, the J gene TRBJ2-5; no definite D call. The CDR3 is 13 amino acids. The germline CDR1 and CDR2 sequences are MNHEY and SVGAGI. Trimming stripped 6 bases from V and 2 bases from J, with 10 bases between.

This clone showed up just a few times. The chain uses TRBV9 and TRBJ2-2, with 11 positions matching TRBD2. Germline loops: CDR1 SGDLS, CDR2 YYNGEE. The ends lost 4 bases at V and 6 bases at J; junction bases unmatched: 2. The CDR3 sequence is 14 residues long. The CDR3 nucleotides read TGTGCCAGCAGCTTTAGCGGGGGGGCCGGGGAGCTGTTTTTT. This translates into CASSFSGGAGELFF. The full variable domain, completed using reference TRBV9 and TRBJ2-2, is DSGVTQTPKHLITATGQRVTLRCSPRSGDLSVYWYQQSLDQGLQFLIQYYNGEERAKGNILERFSAQQFPDLHSELNLSSLELGDSALYFCASSFSGGAGELFFGEGSRLTVL.

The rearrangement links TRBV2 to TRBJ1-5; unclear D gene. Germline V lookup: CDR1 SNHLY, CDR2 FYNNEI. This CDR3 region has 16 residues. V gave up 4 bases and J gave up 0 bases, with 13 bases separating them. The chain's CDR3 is CASSGRGRDSNQPQHF. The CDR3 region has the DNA TGTGCCAGCAGTGGAAGAGGGCGCGATAGCAATCAGCCCCAGCATTTT.

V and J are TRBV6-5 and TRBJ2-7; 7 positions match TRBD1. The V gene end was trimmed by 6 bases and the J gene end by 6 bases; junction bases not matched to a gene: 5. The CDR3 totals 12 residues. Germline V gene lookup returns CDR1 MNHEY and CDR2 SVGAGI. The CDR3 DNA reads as TGTGCCAGCAGATCCGACAGGGTCGAGCAGTACTTC. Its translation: CASRSDRVEQYF.

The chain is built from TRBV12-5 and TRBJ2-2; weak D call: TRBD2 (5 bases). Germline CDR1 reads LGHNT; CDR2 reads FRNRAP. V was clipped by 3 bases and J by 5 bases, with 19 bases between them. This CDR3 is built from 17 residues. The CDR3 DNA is TGTGCTAGTGGTTTTCTTGGACTTAGTAGGTGGACCGGGGAGCTGTTTTTT. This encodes CASGFLGLSRWTGELFF.

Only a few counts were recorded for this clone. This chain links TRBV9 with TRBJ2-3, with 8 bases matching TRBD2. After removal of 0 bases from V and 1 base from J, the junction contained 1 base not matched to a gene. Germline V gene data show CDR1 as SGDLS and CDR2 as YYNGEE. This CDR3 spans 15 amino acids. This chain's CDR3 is CASSVVGGGTDTQYF. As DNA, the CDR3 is TGTGCCAGCAGCGTAGTCGGGGGGGGCACAGATACGCAGTATTTT.

CDR3 protein: CASRKQREQYF. The CDR3 coding sequence is TGTGCCAGCAGGAAGCAGCGCGAGCAGTACTTC. The chain is built from TRBV6-4 and TRBJ2-7; D uncertain. CDR3 length: 11 amino acids. V was pared by 6 bases and J by 6 bases, with 9 bases between. The germline V gene encodes CDR1 MRHNA and CDR2 SNTAGT.

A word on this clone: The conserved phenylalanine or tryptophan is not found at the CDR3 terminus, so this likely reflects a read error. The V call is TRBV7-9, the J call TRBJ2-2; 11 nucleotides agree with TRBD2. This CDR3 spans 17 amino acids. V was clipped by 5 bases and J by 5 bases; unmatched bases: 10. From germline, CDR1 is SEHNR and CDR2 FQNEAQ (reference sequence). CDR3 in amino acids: CASSRTTSGVMTGELFS. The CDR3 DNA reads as TGTGCCAGCAGCAGAACGACTAGCGGGGTGATGACCGGGGAGCTGTTTTCT.

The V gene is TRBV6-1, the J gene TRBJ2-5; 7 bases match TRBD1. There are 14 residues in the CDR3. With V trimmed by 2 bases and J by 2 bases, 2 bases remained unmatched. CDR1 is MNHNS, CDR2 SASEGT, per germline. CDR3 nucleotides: TGTGCCAGCAGTGAAAACAGGGGACAAGAGACCCAGTACTTC. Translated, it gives CASSENRGQETQYF.

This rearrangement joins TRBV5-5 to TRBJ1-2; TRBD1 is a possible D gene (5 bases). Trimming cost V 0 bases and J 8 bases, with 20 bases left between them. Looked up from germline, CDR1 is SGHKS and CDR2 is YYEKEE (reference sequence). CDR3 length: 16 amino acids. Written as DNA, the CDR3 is TGTGCCAGCAGCTTGGAGTGGGGCCGGGGAGGCCGAGGCTACACCTTC. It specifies CASSLEWGRGGRGYTF.

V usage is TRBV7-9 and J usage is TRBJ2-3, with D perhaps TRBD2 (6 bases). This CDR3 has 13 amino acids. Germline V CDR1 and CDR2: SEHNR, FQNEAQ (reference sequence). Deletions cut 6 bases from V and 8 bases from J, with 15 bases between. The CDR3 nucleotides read TGTGCCAGCAGTTACTCGGGGGAGTCTACGCAGTATTTT. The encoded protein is CASSYSGESTQYF.

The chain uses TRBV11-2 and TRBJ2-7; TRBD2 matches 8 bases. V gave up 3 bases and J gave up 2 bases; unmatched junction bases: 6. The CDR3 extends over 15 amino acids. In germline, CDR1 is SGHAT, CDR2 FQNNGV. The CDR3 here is CASSFSGLGTYEQYF. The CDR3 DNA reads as TGTGCCAGCAGCTTTTCGGGACTAGGAACCTACGAGCAGTACTTC.

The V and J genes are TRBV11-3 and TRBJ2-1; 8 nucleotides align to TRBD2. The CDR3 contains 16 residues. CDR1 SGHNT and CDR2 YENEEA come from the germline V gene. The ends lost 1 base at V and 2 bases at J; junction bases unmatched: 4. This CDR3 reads CASSLAGGPPYNEQFF. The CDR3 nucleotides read TGTGCCAGCAGCTTAGCGGGGGGGCCGCCCTACAATGAGCAGTTCTTC.

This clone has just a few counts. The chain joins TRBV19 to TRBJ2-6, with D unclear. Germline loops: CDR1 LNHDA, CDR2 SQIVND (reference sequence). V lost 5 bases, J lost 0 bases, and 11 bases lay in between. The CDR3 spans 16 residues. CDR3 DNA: TGTGCCAGTAGTCCCTCCCTCAGCTCTGGGGCCAACGTCCTGACTTTC. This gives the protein CASSPSLSSGANVLTF.

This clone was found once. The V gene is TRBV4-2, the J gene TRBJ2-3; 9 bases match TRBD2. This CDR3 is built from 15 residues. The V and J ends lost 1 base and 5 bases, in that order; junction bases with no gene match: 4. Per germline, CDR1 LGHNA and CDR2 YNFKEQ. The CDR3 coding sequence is TGTGCCAGCAGCCAAGGGGCGGGGGGGCAAGATACGCAGTATTTT. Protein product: CASSQGAGGQDTQYF.

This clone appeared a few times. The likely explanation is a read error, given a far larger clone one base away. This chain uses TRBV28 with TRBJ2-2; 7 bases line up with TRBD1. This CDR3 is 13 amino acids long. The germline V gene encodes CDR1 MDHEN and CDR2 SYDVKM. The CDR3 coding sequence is TGTGCCAGCAGTTACAGGGGTACCGTGGAGCTGTTTTTT. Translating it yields CASSYRGTVELFF.

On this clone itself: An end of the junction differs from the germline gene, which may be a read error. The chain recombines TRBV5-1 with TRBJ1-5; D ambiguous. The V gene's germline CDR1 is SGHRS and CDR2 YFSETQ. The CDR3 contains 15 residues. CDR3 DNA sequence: TGTGCCAGCAGCTTTTACAAGACTTGGGATCAGCCCCAGCATTTT. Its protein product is CASSFYKTWDQPQHF.

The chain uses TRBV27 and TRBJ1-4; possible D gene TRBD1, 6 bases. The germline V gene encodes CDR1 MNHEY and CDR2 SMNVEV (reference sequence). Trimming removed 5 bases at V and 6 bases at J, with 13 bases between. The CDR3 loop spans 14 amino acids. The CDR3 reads CASSDQGNYEKLFF. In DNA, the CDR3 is TGTGCCAGCAGTGATCAGGGGAACTATGAAAAACTGTTTTTT.

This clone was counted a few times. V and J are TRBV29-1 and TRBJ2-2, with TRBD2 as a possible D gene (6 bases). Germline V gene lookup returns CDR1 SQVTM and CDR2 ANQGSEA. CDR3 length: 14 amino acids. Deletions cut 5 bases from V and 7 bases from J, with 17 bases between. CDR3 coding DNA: TGCAGCGTTTTGAGGGACTCCCCCATCGGGGAGCTGTTTTTT. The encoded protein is CSVLRDSPIGELFF.

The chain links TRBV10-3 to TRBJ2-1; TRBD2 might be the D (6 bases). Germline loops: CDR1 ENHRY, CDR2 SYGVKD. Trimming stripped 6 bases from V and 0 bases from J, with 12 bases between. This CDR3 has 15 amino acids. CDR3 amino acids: CAISPSESSYNEQFF. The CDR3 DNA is TGTGCCATCAGCCCTAGCGAGAGCTCCTACAATGAGCAGTTCTTC.

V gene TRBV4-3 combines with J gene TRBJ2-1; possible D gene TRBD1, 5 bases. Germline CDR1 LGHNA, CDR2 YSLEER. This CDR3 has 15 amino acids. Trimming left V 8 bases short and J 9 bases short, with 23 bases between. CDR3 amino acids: CASSPEIASTGEQFF. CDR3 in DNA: TGCGCCAGCTCACCTGAGATAGCCTCAACAGGTGAGCAGTTCTTC.

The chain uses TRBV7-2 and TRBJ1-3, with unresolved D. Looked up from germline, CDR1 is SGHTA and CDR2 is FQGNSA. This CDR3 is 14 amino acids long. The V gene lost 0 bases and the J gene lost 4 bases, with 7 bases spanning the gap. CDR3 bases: TGTGCCAGCAGCTTAGCGCTATGGGGAAACACCATATATTTT. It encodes CASSLALWGNTIYF.

As DNA, the CDR3 is TGTGCCTGGAGTAATACAGGGGTCTATAGCAATCAGCCCCAGCATTTT. This gives the protein CAWSNTGVYSNQPQHF. This chain uses TRBV30 with TRBJ1-5, with TRBD1 matching over 7 bases. V shed 2 bases, J shed 0 bases, and the junction held 7 bases outside the gene matches. The germline gives CDR1 GTSNPN, CDR2 SVGIG (reference sequence). This CDR3 is built from 16 residues.

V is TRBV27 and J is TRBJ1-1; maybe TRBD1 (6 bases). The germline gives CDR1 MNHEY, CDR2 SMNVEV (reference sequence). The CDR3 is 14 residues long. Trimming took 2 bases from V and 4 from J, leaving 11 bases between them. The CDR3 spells CASSLRGIGTEAFF. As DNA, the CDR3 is TGTGCCAGCAGTTTAAGGGGGATAGGCACTGAAGCTTTCTTT.

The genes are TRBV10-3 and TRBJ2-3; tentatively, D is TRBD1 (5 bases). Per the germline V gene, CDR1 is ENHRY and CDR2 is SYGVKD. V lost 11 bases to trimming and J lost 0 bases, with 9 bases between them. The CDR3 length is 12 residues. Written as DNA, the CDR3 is TGTGCCGTCTCAGGGAGCACAGATACGCAGTATTTT. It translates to CAVSGSTDTQYF.

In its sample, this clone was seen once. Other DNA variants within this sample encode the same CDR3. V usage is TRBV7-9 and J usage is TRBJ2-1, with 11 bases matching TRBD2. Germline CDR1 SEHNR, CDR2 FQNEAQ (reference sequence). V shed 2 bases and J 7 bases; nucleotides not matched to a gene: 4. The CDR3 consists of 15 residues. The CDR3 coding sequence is TGTGCCAGCAGCTTACTAGCGGGGGGCAATAATGAGCAGTTCTTC. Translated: CASSLLAGGNNEQFF.